Included here is one T cell receptor (beta chain) sequence, with context. Its target is unknown. TCRdb keeps only in-frame clones here, not all; method: immunoSEQ multiplex PCR. This table holds tens of thousands of clones, around 75% found once. This record comes from a study of somatic mutations in cytotoxic T cells in rheumatoid arthritis. The study, taken as a whole, reports: Of about 60 patients, fewer than 10 had a largest CD8+ clone that exceeded 20% of CD8+ cells. Significant differences in CD8+ T-cell clonality were not found between rheumatoid arthritis patients and healthy controls (age-matched). Rheumatoid arthritis patients, but not healthy controls, exhibited increasing CD8+ clonality with age. Expanded CD8+ clones had unknown antigen targets.

The receptor's source is an adult with rheumatoid arthritis. The specimen was CD8+ T cells sorted from blood.

The CDR3 DNA sequence: TGTGCCAGCAGCCAGTCTAGCGGGTACTACAATGAGCAGTTCTTC. It is translated as CASSQSSGYYNEQFF. The chain combines TRBV4-2 with TRBJ2-1; 8 positions match TRBD2. The J segment lost 3 bases and the V segment lost 3 bases, leaving 4 bases of the junction unmatched. Germline-derived CDR1 and CDR2 are LGHNA and YNFKEQ. This CDR3 region has 15 residues.